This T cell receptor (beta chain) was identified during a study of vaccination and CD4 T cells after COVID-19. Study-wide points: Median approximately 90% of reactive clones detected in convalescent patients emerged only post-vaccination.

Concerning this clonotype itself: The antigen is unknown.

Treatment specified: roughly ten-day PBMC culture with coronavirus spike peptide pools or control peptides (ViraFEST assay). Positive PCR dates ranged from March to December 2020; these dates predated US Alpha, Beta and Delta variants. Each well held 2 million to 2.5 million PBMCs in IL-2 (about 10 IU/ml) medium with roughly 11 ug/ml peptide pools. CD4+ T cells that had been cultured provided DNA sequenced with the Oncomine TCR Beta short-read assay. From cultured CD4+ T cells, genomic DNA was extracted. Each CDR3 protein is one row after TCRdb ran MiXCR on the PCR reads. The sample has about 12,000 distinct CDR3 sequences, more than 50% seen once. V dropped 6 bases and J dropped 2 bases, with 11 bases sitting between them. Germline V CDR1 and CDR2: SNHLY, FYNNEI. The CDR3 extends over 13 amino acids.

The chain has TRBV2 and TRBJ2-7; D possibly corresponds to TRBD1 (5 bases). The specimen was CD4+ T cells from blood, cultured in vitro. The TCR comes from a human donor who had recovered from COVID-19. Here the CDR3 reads CASSKDTAYEQYF. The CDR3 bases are TGTGCCAGCAGCAAGGACACCGCCTACGAGCAGTACTTC.